What follows are 16 T cell receptor beta chains derived from one specimen sequenced in a study of CD8+ T cells in alopecia areata. Sequencing relied on a cDNA template that was reverse transcribed from extracted RNA. Using immunoSEQ multiplex PCR, the repertoire was profiled, and TCRdb retains in-frame clones only, with some absent. Sampling found 200,000 to 300,000 clones, none seen once. Markers used for sorting pooled cutaneous lymph node cells were CD4, CD8alpha, NKG2D, NKG2ACE and others. The specimen was CD4+ T cells sorted from a lymph node. Receptors originate from a C3H/HeJ mouse with alopecia areata. Mouse MHC haplotype: H2-k.

A note on this clone: Gene names are mouse gene names. The read is 4 residues too short to cover the CDR3 end, so that end is filled in from the germline J gene. The chain combines TRBV13-1 with TRBJ2-5; a weak D match, TRBD1 (6 bases). The CDR3 is 12 residues long. CDR1 is NSHNY, CDR2 SYGAGN, per germline. The CDR3 region is CASKGDADTQYF. The CDR3 DNA, read in part, is TGTGCCAGCAAGGGGGACGCGGAC.

With regard to this clone: Gene labels here are mouse ones. Read sequence stops 4 residues before the CDR3 end, and the germline J gene provides the missing end. The V call is TRBV13-1, the J call TRBJ1-2; D might be TRBD1 (5 bases). V lost 2 bases and J 4 bases, leaving 12 bases between the germline ends. This CDR3 has 14 residues. Germline values: CDR1 NSHNY, CDR2 SYGAGN. The DNA read from the CDR3 is TGTGCCAGCAGTGACGCCAGGGAGGGCTCC. This sequence encodes CASSDAREGS. The whole CDR3 protein is CASSDAREGSDYTF.

This clone was seen only a few times. A much bigger clone sits one base away, suggesting this may be a read error. Genes and germline come from the mouse. The read falls 4 residues short of the CDR3 end, and the missing part is taken from the germline J gene. Distinct nucleotide sequences in the sample also encode this CDR3. This chain links TRBV13-1 with TRBJ2-7, with TRBD1 as a possible D gene (6 bases). CDR1 is NSHNY, CDR2 SYGAGN, per germline. The V gene lost 2 bases and the J gene lost 2 bases, with 8 bases spanning the gap. This CDR3 has 13 amino acids. Partial CDR3 DNA: TGTGCCAGCAGTGACAGGGGCCCCTAT. Translating it yields CASSDRGPY. Given in full, the CDR3 is CASSDRGPYEQYF.

With respect to this clone: Gene names denote mouse genes. Read coverage stops 4 residues before the CDR3 terminus; the germline J gene supplies the remainder. The chain combines TRBV1 with TRBJ2-7; D is unclear. Germline assignment: CDR1 NSQYPW and CDR2 LRSPGD (reference sequence). CDR3 length: 13 residues. The CDR3 sequence: CTCSGSQIYEQYF. Partial CDR3 DNA: TGCACCTGCAGTGGTTCGCAGATTTAT. The entire variable domain, with the rest obtained from reference TRBV1 and TRBJ2-7, is as follows: VTLLEQNPRWRLVPRGQAVNLRCILKNSQYPWMSWYQQDLQKQLQWLFTLRSPGDKEVKSLPGADYLATRVTDTELRLQVANMSQGRTLYCTCSGSQIYEQYFGPGTRLTVL.

This clone was recorded a few times. Genes here carry mouse names. The CDR3 is CASSPRGAHSDYTF. CDR3 DNA, as far as it was read: TGTGCCAGCAGCCCCCGGGGGGCACACTCC. V gene TRBV13-3 combines with J gene TRBJ1-2; a possible D gene is TRBD1 (6 bases). The read terminates 4 residues before the CDR3 end, so the remaining end is supplied by the germline J gene. The CDR3 sequence is 14 residues long. The V end was cut by 5 bases, the J end by 3 bases, with 14 bases between. CDR1 is NNHDY, CDR2 SYVADS, per germline.

This clone was observed a handful of times. Gene names are the mouse ones. The CDR3 end is not reached by the read, which stops 4 residues before it; the germline J gene fills it in. The V call is TRBV13-1, the J call TRBJ1-1, with D tentatively TRBD1 (5 bases). The germline CDR1 and CDR2 sequences are NSHNY and SYGAGN. V lost 5 bases and J lost 0, with 11 bases in between. The CDR3 covers 14 residues. CDR3 sequence: CASSLTDANTEVFF. The CDR3 DNA, read in part, is TGTGCCAGCAGCCTGACAGATGCAAACACA.

A note on this clone: Gene names follow the mouse nomenclature. The read ends 4 residues before the CDR3 terminus; that terminus is restored from the germline J gene. The chain combines TRBV5 with TRBJ1-1; D possibly corresponds to TRBD1 (6 bases). V gave up 4 bases and J gave up 3 bases, with 12 bases separating them. There are 14 residues in the CDR3. Germline assignment: CDR1 LGHNA and CDR2 YNLKQL (reference sequence). The sequenced part of the CDR3 DNA is TGTGCCAGCAGCCTCACAGGGAGGGACACA. Protein sequence: CASSLTGRDT. The whole CDR3 reads CASSLTGRDTEVFF.

To note about this clone: The gene names given are mouse names. The CDR3 sequence is CASSETRGSTEVFF. The sequenced part of the CDR3 DNA is TGTGCCAGCAGTGAGACAAGGGGGAGCACA. The rearrangement joins TRBV13-1 to TRBJ1-1, with D possibly matching TRBD1 (6 bases). The read ends 4 residues shy of where the CDR3 ends; the end is completed using the germline J gene. The CDR3 has 14 residues. The V and J ends lost 2 bases and 4 bases respectively, with 12 bases between them. Germline CDR1 is NSHNY and CDR2 is SYGAGN.

This clone showed up just a few times. The gene names here belong to mouse. The read terminates 4 residues before the CDR3 end, so the remaining end is supplied by the germline J gene. The chain has TRBV5 and TRBJ1-1, with TRBD1 matching 8 bases. The CDR3 loop spans 15 amino acids. V shed 2 bases, J shed 0 bases, and the junction held 2 bases outside the gene matches. Germline lookup yields CDR1 LGHNA and CDR2 YNLKQL (reference sequence). The CDR3 region is CASSQTGGTNTEVFF. The CDR3 bases that were read are TGTGCCAGCAGCCAAACAGGGGGGACAAACACA.

Worth noting for this clone: Here the gene names and germline are mouse. The CDR3 extends 4 residues past the end of the read, so its final part is completed from the germline J gene. The chain links TRBV13-2 to TRBJ2-7, with 8 bases matching TRBD2. This CDR3 comprises 13 residues. Germline lookup yields CDR1 NNHNN and CDR2 SYGAGS (reference sequence). CDR3 sequence reads: CASGSGLGYEQYF. CDR3 bases read: TGTGCCAGCGGGTCTGGACTGGGATAT.

With regard to this clone: The genes are named according to mouse. CDR3 amino acids: CASSERGAPPYEQYF. Incomplete CDR3 DNA: TGTGCCAGCAGTGAGAGGGGGGCGCCCCCCTAT. The chain carries TRBV13-3 and TRBJ2-7, with D possibly TRBD2 on 7 matching bases. The observed sequence ends 4 residues before the CDR3 terminus, with the missing tail filled in from the germline J gene. In germline, CDR1 is NNHDY, CDR2 SYVADS. V lost 2 bases and J 2 bases, leaving 14 bases between the germline ends. The CDR3 covers 15 residues.

Turning to this clone: The genes and germline here are from mouse. Read sequence stops 4 residues before the CDR3 end, and the germline J gene provides the missing end. The chain couples TRBV13-2 to TRBJ2-7; D may be TRBD2 (5 bases). The V end lost 3 bases, the J end lost 3 bases, and 10 bases lay between the germline ends. This CDR3 contains 13 residues. CDR1 and CDR2 (germline): NNHNN, SYGAGS (reference sequence). Incomplete CDR3 DNA: TGTGCCAGCGGTGTCCCTGGGAGCTAT. It yields the protein CASGVPGSY. The CDR3 reads in full as CASGVPGSYEQYF.

This clone was seen a few times. Gene names and germline refer to mouse. The missing CDR3 end, 4 residues past where the read stops, is filled in from the germline J gene. The sample carries other DNA sequences with the same CDR3. V usage is TRBV13-3 and J usage is TRBJ2-1; 8 nucleotides agree with TRBD2. This CDR3 region has 13 residues. Per germline, CDR1 NNHDY and CDR2 SYVADS. The part of the CDR3 DNA that was read is TGTGCCAGCAGTGGGGGGGGGCGAGCT. This codes for CASSGGGRA. The entire CDR3 sequence reads CASSGGGRAEQFF.

Concerning this clone: Genes and germline come from the mouse. The read finishes 4 residues shy of the CDR3 end, and the germline J gene is used to complete it. The V gene is TRBV1, the J gene TRBJ2-5; 7 bases align to TRBD1. After removal of 8 bases from V and 0 bases from J, the junction contained 11 bases not matched to a gene. The germline V gene encodes CDR1 NSQYPW and CDR2 LRSPGD (reference sequence). This CDR3 is 16 amino acids long. The sequenced CDR3 bases are TGCACCTGCTCCCGGCCGGGACAGAGTAACCAAGAC. Translated: CTCSRPGQSNQD. The full CDR3 sequence reads CTCSRPGQSNQDTQYF.

Comment on this clone: Gene names are the mouse ones. The read terminates 3 residues ahead of where the CDR3 ends, so the germline J gene completes it. The V gene is TRBV13-2, the J gene TRBJ1-6; 9 nucleotides line up with TRBD1. TRBJ1-6 is an open reading frame whose function is uncertain. This CDR3 is 15 amino acids long. V trimming: 3 bases; J trimming: 7 bases; junction bases outside the gene matches: 5. CDR1 and CDR2 (germline): NNHNN, SYGAGS (reference sequence). CDR3 bases read: TGTGCCAGCGGTGGGACAGGGGCCGGGAATTCGCCC. This sequence encodes CASGGTGAGNSP. The whole CDR3 protein is CASGGTGAGNSPLYF.

This clone was found a few times. Mouse germline and gene names are used. The read terminates 4 residues ahead of where the CDR3 ends, so the germline J gene completes it. V and J are TRBV5 and TRBJ2-2; D may be TRBD2 (6 bases). Germline-derived CDR1 and CDR2 are LGHNA and YNLKQL (reference sequence). The V and J ends lost 4 bases and 1 base respectively, with 16 bases between them. The CDR3 is made up of 17 amino acids. The sequenced part of the CDR3 DNA is TGTGCCAGCAGCCGAATCACTGGGAGGGGAAACACCGGG. As protein: CASSRITGRGNTG. The entire CDR3 protein is CASSRITGRGNTGQLYF.